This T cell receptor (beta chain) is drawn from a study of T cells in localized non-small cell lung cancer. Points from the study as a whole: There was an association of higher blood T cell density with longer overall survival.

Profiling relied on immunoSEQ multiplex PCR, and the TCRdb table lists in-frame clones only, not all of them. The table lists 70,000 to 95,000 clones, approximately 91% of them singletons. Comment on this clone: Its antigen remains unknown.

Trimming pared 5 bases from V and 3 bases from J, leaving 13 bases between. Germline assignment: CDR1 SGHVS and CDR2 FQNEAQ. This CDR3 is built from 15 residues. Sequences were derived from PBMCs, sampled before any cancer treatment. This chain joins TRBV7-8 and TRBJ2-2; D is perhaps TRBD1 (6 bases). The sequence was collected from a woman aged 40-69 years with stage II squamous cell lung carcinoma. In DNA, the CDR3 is TGTGCCAGCAGCCTCCGCGGACAGTACACCGGGGAGCTGTTTTTT. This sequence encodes CASSLRGQYTGELFF.